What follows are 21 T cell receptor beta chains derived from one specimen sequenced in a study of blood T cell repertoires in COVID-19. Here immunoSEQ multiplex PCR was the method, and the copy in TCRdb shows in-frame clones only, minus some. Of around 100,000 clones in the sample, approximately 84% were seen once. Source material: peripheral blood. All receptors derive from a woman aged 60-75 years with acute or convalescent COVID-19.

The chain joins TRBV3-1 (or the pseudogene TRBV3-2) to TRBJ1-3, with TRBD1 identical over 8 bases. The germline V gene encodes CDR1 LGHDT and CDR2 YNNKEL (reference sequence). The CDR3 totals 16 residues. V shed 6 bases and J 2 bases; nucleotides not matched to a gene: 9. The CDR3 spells CASSQNIQGAGNTIYF. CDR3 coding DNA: TGTGCCAGCAGTCAAAACATACAGGGGGCTGGAAACACCATATATTTT.

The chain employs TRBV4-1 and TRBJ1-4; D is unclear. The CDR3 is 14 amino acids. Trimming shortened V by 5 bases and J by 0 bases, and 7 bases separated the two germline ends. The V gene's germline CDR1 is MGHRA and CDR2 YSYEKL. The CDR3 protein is CASSDGTTNEKLFF. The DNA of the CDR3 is TGCGCCAGCAGCGACGGGACAACTAATGAAAAACTGTTTTTT.

The CDR3 DNA follows: TGTGCCAGCAGTGAACAGACTAGCGGGGGTAAGATCCAAGAGACCCAGTACTTC. Protein product: CASSEQTSGGKIQETQYF. The chain is built from TRBV2 and TRBJ2-5, with 12 bases identical to TRBD2. CDR1 and CDR2 from the germline V gene are SNHLY and FYNNEI. Trimming at V came to 2 bases and at J to 1 base, leaving 8 bases not matched to a gene. The length of the CDR3 is 18 residues.

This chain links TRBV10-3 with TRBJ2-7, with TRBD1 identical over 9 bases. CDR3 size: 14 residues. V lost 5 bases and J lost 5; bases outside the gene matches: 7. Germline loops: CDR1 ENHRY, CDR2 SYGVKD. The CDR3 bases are TGTGCCATCAGTAGACAGGGGGGCCTTGACGAGCAGTACTTC. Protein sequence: CAISRQGGLDEQYF.

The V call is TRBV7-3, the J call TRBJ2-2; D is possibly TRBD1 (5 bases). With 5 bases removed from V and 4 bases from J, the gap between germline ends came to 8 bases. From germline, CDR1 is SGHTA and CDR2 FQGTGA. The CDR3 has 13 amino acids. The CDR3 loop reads CASSPGRTGELFF. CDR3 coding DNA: TGTGCCAGCAGCCCAGGGCGCACCGGGGAGCTGTTTTTT.

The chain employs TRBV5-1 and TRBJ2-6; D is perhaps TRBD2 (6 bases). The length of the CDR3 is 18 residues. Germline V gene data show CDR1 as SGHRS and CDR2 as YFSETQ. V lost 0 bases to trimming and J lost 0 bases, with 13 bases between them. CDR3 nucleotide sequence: TGCGCCAGCAGCTTGGATGGGACTGCAGGCTCTGGGGCCAACGTCCTGACTTTC. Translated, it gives CASSLDGTAGSGANVLTF.

The CDR3, as DNA: TGTGCCAGCAGTTCCCCGAGGGCTGAAGCTTTCTTT. Amino acid sequence: CASSSPRAEAFF. The V call is TRBV28, the J call TRBJ1-1; no firm D call. Trimming left V 4 bases short and J 6 bases short, with 9 bases between. The CDR3 runs to 12 residues. The V gene's germline CDR1 is MDHEN and CDR2 SYDVKM.

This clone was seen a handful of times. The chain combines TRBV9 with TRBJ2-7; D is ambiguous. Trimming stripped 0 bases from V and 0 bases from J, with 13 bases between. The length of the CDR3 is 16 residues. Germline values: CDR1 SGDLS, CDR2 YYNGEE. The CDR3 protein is CASSVASERNSYEQYF. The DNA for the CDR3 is TGTGCCAGCAGCGTAGCTAGTGAACGGAACTCCTACGAGCAGTACTTC.

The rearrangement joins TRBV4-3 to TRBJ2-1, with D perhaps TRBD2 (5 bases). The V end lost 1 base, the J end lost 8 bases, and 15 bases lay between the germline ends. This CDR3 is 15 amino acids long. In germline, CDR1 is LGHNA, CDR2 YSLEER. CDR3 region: CASSQGRLALDEQFF. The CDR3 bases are TGCGCCAGCAGCCAAGGACGGCTAGCTCTCGATGAGCAGTTCTTC.

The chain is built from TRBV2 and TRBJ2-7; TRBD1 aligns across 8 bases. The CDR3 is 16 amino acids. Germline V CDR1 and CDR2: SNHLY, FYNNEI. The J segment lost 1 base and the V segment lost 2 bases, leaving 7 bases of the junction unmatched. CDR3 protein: CASSENPDRASYEQYF. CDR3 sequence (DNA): TGTGCCAGCAGTGAAAACCCGGACAGGGCATCCTACGAGCAGTACTTC.

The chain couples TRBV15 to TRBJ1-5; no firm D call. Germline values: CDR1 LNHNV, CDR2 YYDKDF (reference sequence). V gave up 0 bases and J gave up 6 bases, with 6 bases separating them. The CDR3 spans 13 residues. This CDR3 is CATSREWAQPQHF. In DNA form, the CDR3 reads TGTGCCACCAGCAGAGAGTGGGCTCAGCCCCAGCATTTT.

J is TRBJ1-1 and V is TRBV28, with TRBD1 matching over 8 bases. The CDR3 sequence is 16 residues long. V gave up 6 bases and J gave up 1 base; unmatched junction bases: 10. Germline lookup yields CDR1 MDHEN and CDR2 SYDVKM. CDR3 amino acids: CASSKRQGIGNTEAFF. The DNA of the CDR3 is TGTGCCAGCAGCAAGAGACAGGGGATAGGGAACACTGAAGCTTTCTTT.

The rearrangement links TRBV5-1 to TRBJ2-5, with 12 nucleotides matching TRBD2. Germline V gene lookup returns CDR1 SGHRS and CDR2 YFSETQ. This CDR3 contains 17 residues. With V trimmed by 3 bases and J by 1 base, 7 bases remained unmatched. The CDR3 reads CASSSPTSGGFQETQYF. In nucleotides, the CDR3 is TGCGCCAGCAGCTCCCCGACTAGCGGGGGCTTCCAAGAGACCCAGTACTTC.

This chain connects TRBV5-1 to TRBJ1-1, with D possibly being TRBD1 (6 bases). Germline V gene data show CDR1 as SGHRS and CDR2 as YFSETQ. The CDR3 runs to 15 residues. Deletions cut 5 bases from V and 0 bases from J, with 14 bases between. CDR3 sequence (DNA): TGCGCCAGCAGGAGGGGGACACCTCTGAACACTGAAGCTTTCTTT. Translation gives CASRRGTPLNTEAFF.

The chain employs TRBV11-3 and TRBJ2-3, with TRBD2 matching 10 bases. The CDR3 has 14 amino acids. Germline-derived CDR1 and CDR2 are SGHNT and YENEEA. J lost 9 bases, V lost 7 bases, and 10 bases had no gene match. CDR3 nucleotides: TGTGCCAGCAAGAAGCGGGGGGGCGTCCAGACGCAGTATTTT. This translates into CASKKRGGVQTQYF. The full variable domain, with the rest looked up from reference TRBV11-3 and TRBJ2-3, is EAGVVQSPRYKIIEKKQPVAFWCNPISGHNTLYWYLQNLGQGPELLIRYENEEAVDDSQLPKDRFSAERLKGVDSTLKIQPAELGDSAVYLCASKKRGGVQTQYFGPGTRLTVL.

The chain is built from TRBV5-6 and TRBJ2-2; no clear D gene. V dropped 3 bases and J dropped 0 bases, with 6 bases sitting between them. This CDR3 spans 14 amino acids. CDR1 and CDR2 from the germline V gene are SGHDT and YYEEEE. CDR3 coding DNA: TGTGCCAGCAGCTACCCTACGAACACCGGGGAGCTGTTTTTT. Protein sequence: CASSYPTNTGELFF.

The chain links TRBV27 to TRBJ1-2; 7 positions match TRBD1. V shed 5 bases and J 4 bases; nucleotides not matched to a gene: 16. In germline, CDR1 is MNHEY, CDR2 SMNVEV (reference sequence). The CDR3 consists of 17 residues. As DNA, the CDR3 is TGTGCCAGCAGTCCCCCTGGGGCGGCTCAGGGGGTCTATGGCTACACCTTC. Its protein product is CASSPPGAAQGVYGYTF.

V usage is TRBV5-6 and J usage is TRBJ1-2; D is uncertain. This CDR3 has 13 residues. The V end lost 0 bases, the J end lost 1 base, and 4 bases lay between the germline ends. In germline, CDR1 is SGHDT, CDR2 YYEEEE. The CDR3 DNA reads TGTGCCAGCAGCTTGGGCGATAACTATGGCTACACCTTC. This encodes CASSLGDNYGYTF.

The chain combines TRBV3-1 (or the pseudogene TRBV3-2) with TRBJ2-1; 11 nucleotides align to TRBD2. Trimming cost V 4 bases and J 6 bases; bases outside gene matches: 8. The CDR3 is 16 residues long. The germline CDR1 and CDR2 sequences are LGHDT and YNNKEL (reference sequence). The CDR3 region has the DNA TGTGCCAGCAGCCGGAGTAGCGGGGGGGCATTCAATGAGCAGTTCTTC. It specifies CASSRSSGGAFNEQFF.

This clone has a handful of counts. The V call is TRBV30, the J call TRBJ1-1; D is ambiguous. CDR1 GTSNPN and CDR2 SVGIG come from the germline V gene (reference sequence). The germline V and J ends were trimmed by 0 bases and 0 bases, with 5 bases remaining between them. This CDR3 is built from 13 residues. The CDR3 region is CAWSVSVNTEAFF. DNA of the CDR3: TGTGCCTGGAGTGTATCAGTGAACACTGAAGCTTTCTTT. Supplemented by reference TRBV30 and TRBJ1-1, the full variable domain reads SQTIHQWPATLVQPVGSPLSLECTVEGTSNPNLYWYRQAAGRGLQLLFYSVGIGQISSEVPQNLSASRPQDRQFILSSKKLLLSDSGFYLCAWSVSVNTEAFFGQGTRLTVV.

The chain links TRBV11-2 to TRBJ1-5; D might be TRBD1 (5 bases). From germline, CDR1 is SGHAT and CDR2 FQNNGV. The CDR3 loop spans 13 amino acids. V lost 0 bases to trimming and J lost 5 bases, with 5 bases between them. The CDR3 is CASSLEGDQPQHF. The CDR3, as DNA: TGTGCCAGCAGCTTAGAAGGGGATCAGCCCCAGCATTTT.